The T cell receptor beta chain under discussion was sequenced for a study of T-cell memory formation after mild COVID-19 (dated by TCRdb to about 2021). General notes on the study: TCR sequence clusters from the two donors were largely donor specific. In two donors, T-cell clones that expanded and contracted after mild COVID-19 were tracked by sequencing TCRalpha and TCRbeta repertoires over time. Two young, previously healthy adult volunteers, one female and one male, were included in the cohort. Overall results and qualifications from the work: SARS-CoV-2 specificity was not confirmed for the second-wave clones peaking on day 37. Only a couple of mild cases were covered in the study, and larger cohorts including severe cases with pre-infection samples were considered necessary. Clones that contracted from day 15 to 85 showed balanced CD4/CD8 phenotypes, whereas a second wave of clones that expanded from day 15 to 37 leaned towards CD4+. Some responding clones were detected in pre-infection memory, which suggested that pre-existing cross-reactive memory T cells had joined the SARS-CoV-2 response. Contracting CD4+ clones turned up mainly in the CM and EM memory subsets, whereas EMRA was where CD8+ clones were enriched.

The sample was run on an Illumina NovaSeq 6000. TCRalpha and TCRbeta cDNA libraries were constructed by 5'RACE with constant-segment primers, with sample barcodes and unique molecular identifiers being introduced. Trizol reagent was used to extract RNA from every sample. Library amplification was performed in two PCR steps, and a second sample barcode and Illumina TruSeq adapters were introduced in the second step. Libraries were sequenced on an Illumina NovaSeq with 2 x 150 bp paired-end reads. Per the original workflow: Demultiplexing of reads and collapsing into UMI-guided consensus sequences were performed with migec v1.2.7. With mixcr v2.1.11, UMI consensuses were aligned to TRA and TRB V and J templates and assembled into clonotypes. Clonotypes were classified as expanded or contracted when called significant by both edgeR and NoisET, with noise models trained on biological replicates. For edgeR calls, the thresholds were a false discovery rate-adjusted p below 0.01 and a log2 fold-change of 1. As an exploratory analysis of dynamics, max-normalized trajectories of the 1000 most abundant clonotypes were examined by PCA with hierarchical clustering. Separately sequenced CD4+ and CD8+ repertoires were used to assign the CD4 or CD8 phenotype of responding clones. TCRdb itself trimmed the public reads at Q25 with fastp, ran MiXCR and retained productive beta chains. Rows matching on CDR3 protein sequence are summarized as one entry with the most common DNA and genes. For this entry, the V and J calls and clone size follow TCRdb and not the study's own pipeline. In all, the sample holds 540,000 or so distinct CDR3 sequences, and about a fifth of those were seen once. The top ten hold around 13% of the sample.

As regards this clonotype: No cognate antigen has been identified for it. No base quality values were provided; no much bigger clone lies one nucleotide off.

According to the germline V gene, CDR1 reads SGHDN and CDR2 reads FVKESK. V and J lose 4 bases and 2 bases, and a span of 14 bases separates them. Reading from cysteine to phenylalanine, the CDR3 counts 15 amino acids. The kept DNA is CDR3 alone, 45 bases in frame from the first base. PBMCs were isolated by Ficoll-Paque density gradient centrifugation. Sequenced material: PBMCs or a T cell subset sorted from them (not recorded which). The receptor comes from an adult woman who had mild COVID-19 (a few samples of this study predate the infection). The sample titles of this study are shuffled in the database, so cell type and time point are left out; the donor was told from shared clones. The chain employs TRBV14 and TRBJ1-2; no D gene is confidently identified. The DNA reads TGTGCCAGCAGCCCTGTCCGGGAGCTAAACTATGGCTACACCTTC. It codes for CASSPVRELNYGYTF.